This record looks at one T cell receptor (beta chain) sequence and its context. What it binds is not known. These data belong to a study of cytomegalovirus exposure and HLA in healthy donors. A multiplex PCR was run with 60 Vbeta primers and 13 Jbeta primers. TCRdb keeps only in-frame clones here, not all; method: immunoSEQ multiplex PCR. This sample has around 240,000 clones, with roughly 82% found just once. Whole-study results and caveats: Association of a missense DCLRE1C variant with TCR beta V- and J-gene trimming was reported in a later analysis.

This receptor was taken from a woman between 40 and 50 years old in good health and CMV-seropositive. Sequences were obtained from PBMCs.

The CDR3 DNA reads TGTGCCAGCAGCTTAGCTAGCGGATACAATGAGCAGTTCTTC. Amino acids: CASSLASGYNEQFF. This chain joins TRBV11-2 and TRBJ2-1, with 7 nucleotides matching TRBD2. Germline trimming cut 1 base from V and 4 bases from J; bases unmatched to any gene: 1. This CDR3 spans 14 amino acids. Looked up from germline, CDR1 is SGHAT and CDR2 is FQNNGV.